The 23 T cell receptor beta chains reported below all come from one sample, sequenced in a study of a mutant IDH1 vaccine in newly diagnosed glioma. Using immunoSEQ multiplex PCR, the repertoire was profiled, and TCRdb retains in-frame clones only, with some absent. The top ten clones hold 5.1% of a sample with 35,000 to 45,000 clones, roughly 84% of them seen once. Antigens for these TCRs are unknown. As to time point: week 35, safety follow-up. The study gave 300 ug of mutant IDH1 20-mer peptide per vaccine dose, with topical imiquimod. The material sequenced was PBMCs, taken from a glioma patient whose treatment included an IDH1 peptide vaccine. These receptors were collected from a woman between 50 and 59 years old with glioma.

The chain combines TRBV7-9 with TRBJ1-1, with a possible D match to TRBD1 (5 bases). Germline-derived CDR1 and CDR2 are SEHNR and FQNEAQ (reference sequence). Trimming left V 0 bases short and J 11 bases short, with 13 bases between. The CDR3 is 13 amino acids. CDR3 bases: TGTGCCAGCAGCTTAGCGTCCCGCAGGGAGGCTTTCTTT. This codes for CASSLASRREAFF.

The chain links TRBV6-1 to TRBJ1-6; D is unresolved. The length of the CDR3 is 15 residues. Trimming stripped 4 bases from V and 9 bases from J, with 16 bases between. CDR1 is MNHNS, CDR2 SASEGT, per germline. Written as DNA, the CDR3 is TGTGCCAGCAGTGCCTCTCAGAAGAGTATTTCACCCCTCCACTTT. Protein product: CASSASQKSISPLHF.

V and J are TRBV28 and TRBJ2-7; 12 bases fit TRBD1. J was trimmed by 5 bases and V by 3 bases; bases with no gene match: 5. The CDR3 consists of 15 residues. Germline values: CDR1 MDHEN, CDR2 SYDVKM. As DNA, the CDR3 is TGTGCCAGCAGTTTTCCGGGACAGGGGGCACACGAGCAGTACTTC. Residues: CASSFPGQGAHEQYF.

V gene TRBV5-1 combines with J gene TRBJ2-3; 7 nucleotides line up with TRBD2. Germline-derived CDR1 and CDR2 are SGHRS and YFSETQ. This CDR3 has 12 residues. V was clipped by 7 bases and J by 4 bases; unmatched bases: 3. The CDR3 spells CASVGGSDTQYF. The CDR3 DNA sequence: TGCGCCAGCGTCGGGGGGTCAGATACGCAGTATTTT.

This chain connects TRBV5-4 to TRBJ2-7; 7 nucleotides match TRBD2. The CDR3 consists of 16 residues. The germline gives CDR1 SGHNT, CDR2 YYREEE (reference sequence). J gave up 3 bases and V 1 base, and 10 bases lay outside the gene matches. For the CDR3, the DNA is TGTGCCAGCAGCTTGATGGGCGGGGGACTTTACTACGAGCAGTACTTC. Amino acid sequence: CASSLMGGGLYYEQYF. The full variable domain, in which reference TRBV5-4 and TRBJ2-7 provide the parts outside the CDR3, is ETGVTQSPTHLIKTRGQQVTLRCSSQSGHNTVSWYQQALGQGPQFIFQYYREEENGRGNFPPRFSGLQFPNYSSELNVNALELDDSALYLCASSLMGGGLYYEQYFGPGTRLTVT.

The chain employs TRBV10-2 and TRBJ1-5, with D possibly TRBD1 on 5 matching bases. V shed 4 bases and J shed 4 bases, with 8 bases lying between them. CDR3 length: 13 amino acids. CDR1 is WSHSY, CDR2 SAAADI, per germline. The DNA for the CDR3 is TGCGCCAGCAGTGTCGGGGGTAATCAGCCCCAGCATTTT. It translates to CASSVGGNQPQHF.

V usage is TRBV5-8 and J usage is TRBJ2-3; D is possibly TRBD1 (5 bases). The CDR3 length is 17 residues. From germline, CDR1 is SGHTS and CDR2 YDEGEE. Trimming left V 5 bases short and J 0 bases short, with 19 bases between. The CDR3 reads CASRSALGRDSTDTQYF. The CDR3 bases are TGTGCCAGCAGGTCGGCTTTGGGCAGGGATAGCACAGATACGCAGTATTTT.

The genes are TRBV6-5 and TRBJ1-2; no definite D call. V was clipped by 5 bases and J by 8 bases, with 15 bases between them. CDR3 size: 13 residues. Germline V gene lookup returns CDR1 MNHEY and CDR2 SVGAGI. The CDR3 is CASSPATYRGYTF. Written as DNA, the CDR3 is TGTGCCAGCAGTCCCGCCACTTACAGAGGCTACACCTTC.

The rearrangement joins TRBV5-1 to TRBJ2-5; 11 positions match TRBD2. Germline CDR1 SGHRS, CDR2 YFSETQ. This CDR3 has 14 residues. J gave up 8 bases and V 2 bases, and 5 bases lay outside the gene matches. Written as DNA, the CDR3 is TGCGCCAGCAGCTTTGAGACTAGCGGGGTAACCCAGTACTTC. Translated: CASSFETSGVTQYF.

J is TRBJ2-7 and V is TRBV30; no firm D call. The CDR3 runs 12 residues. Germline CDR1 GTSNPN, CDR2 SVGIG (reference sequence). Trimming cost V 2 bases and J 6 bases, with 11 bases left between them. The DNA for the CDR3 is TGTGCCTGGAGTAGGGTGGGCGGCGAGCAGTACTTC. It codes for CAWSRVGGEQYF.

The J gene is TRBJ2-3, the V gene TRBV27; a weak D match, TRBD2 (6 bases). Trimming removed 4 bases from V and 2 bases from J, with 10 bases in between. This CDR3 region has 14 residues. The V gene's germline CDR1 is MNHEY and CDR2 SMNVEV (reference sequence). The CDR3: CASSWAGLTDTQYF. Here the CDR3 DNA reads TGTGCCAGCAGTTGGGCGGGGCTCACAGATACGCAGTATTTT.

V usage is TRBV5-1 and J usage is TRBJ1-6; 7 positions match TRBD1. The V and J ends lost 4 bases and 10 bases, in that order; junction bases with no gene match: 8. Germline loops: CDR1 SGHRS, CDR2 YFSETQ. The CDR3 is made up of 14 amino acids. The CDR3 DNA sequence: TGCGCCAGCAGCCGCACAGGGGATGGCTCACCCCTCCACTTT. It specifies CASSRTGDGSPLHF.

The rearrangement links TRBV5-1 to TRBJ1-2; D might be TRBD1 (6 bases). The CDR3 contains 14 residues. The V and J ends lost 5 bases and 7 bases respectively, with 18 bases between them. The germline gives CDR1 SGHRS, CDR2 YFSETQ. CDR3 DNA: TGCGCCAGCAGTTTGACGGGGGGCCATCGTGGCTACACCTTC. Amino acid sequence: CASSLTGGHRGYTF.

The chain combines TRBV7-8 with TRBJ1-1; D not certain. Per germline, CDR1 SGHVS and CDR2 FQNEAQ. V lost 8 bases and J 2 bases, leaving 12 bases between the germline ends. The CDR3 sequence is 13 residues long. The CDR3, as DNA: TGTGCCAGCCAACGGATTCCAAACACTGAAGCTTTCTTT. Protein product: CASQRIPNTEAFF.

The CDR3 nucleotides are TGTGCCTGGAGTGTTTCGGGCGGGGAGCTGTTTTTT. Protein product: CAWSVSGGELFF. The V gene is TRBV30, the J gene TRBJ2-2; D is undetermined. Germline CDR1 GTSNPN, CDR2 SVGIG (reference sequence). This CDR3 has 12 amino acids. The ends were cut back, 0 bases at V and 7 bases at J, with 6 bases in the middle.

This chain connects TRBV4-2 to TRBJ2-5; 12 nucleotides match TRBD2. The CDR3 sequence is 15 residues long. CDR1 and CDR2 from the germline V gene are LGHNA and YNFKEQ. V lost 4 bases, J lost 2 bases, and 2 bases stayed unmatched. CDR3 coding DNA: TGTGCCAGCAGCCCTAGCGGGGGGGCTCAAGAGACCCAGTACTTC. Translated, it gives CASSPSGGAQETQYF.

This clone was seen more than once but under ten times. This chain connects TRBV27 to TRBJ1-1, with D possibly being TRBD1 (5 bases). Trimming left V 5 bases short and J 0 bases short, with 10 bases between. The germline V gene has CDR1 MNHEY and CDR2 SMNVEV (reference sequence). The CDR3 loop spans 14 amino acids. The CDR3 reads CASSAQEMNTEAFF. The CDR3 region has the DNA TGTGCCAGCAGTGCACAGGAGATGAACACTGAAGCTTTCTTT.

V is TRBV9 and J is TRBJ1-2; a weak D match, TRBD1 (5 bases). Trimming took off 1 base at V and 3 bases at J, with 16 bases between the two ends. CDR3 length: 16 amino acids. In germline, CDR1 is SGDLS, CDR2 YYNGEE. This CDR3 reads CASSVLEGPSDYGYTF. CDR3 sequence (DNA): TGTGCCAGCAGCGTATTAGAGGGACCATCTGACTATGGCTACACCTTC.

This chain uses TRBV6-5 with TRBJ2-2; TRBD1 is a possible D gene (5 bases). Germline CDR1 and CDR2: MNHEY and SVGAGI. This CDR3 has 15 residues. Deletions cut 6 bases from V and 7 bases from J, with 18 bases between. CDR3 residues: CASSARALVFGELFF. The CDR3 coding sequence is TGTGCCAGCAGCGCCAGGGCCCTGGTATTCGGGGAGCTGTTTTTT.

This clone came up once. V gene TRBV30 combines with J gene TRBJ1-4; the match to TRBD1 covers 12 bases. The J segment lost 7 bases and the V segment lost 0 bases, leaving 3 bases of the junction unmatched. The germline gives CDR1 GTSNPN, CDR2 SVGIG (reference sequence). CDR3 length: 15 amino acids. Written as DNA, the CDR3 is TGTGCCTGGAGTGTACAGGGACAGGGGGCTGAAAAACTGTTTTTT. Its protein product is CAWSVQGQGAEKLFF. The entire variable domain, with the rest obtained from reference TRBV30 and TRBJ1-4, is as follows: SQTIHQWPATLVQPVGSPLSLECTVEGTSNPNLYWYRQAAGRGLQLLFYSVGIGQISSEVPQNLSASRPQDRQFILSSKKLLLSDSGFYLCAWSVQGQGAEKLFFGSGTQLSVL.

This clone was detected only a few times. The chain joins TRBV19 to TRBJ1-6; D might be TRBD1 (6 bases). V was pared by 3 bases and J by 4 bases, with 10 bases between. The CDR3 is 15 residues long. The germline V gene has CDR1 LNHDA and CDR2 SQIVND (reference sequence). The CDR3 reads CASSIGGRYNSPLHF. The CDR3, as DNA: TGTGCCAGTAGTATCGGGGGCAGGTATAATTCACCCCTCCACTTT.

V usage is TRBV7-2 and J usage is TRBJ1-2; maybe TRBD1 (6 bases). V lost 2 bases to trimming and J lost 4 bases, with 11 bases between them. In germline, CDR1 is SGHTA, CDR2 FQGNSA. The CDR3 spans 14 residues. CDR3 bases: TGTGCCAGCAGCTTACTACAGGGCTCCTATGGCTACACCTTC. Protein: CASSLLQGSYGYTF.

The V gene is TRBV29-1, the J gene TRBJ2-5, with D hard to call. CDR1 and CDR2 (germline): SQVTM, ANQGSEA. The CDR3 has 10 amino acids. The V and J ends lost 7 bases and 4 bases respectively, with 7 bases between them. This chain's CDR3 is CSAWVETQYF. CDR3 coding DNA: TGCAGCGCCTGGGTAGAGACCCAGTACTTC. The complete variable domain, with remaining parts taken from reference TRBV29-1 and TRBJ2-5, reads SAVISQKPSRDICQRGTSLTIQCQVDSQVTMMFWYRQQPGQSLTLIATANQGSEATYESGFVIDKFPISRPNLTFSTLTVSNMSPEDSSIYLCSAWVETQYFGPGTRLLVL.